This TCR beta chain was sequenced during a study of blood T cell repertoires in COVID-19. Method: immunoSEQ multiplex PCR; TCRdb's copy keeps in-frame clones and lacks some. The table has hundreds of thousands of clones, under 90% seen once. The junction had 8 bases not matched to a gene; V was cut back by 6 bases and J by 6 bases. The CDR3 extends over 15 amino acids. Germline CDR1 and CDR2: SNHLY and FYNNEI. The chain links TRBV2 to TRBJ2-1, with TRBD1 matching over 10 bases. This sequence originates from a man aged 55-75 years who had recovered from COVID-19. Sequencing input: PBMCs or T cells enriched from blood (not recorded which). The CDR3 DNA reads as TGTGCCAGCAGGGACCTCGACAGGGGGCCCAATGAGCAGTTCTTC. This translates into CASRDLDRGPNEQFF.